What follows are 18 T cell receptor beta chains derived from one specimen sequenced in a study of CD8 T cells in Susac syndrome. Random hexamers were used to reverse transcribe 0.5 to 1 ug of RNA. TCRdb ran MiXCR on the immunoSEQ multiplex PCR reads and lists one entry per CDR3 protein. Of roughly 250,000 distinct CDR3 sequences listed, about 96% were seen once; the top ten hold 0.1%. The material sequenced was CD4+ T cells from PBMCs. These receptors all come from a human donor with Susac syndrome.

This chain joins TRBV29-1 and TRBJ1-2; D not resolved. CDR3 length: 13 amino acids. Germline V gene lookup returns CDR1 SQVTM and CDR2 ANQGSEA. V was trimmed by 3 bases and J by 8 bases, leaving 16 bases between them. CDR3 amino acids: CSVDPFLDGGYTF. For the CDR3, the DNA is TGCAGCGTTGACCCCTTTCTGGACGGGGGCTACACCTTC.

J is TRBJ2-5 and V is TRBV2, with 8 positions matching TRBD2. V lost 8 bases and J lost 5; bases outside the gene matches: 16. Germline V gene lookup returns CDR1 SNHLY and CDR2 FYNNEI. The CDR3 runs 16 residues. This CDR3 is CASPHKQREGLETQYF. Written as DNA, the CDR3 is TGTGCCAGCCCCCACAAGCAACGGGAGGGCCTGGAGACCCAGTACTTC.

The gene calls are TRBV13 and TRBJ2-7; tentatively, D is TRBD1 (5 bases). Trimming took off 4 bases at V and 6 bases at J, with 13 bases between the two ends. Germline CDR1 PRHDT, CDR2 FYEKMQ (reference sequence). The CDR3 has 13 residues. In DNA form, the CDR3 reads TGTGCCAGCAGCTCGCAGGGTATCGGCGAGCAGTACTTC. Amino acid sequence: CASSSQGIGEQYF.

The chain has TRBV12-5 and TRBJ2-7; D not resolved. With 5 bases removed from V and 5 bases from J, the gap between germline ends came to 7 bases. Germline V gene sequence: CDR1 LGHNT, CDR2 FRNRAP. The CDR3 extends over 11 amino acids. CDR3: CASGPYHEQYF. DNA of the CDR3: TGTGCTAGTGGTCCCTACCACGAGCAGTACTTC.

The V and J genes are TRBV7-6 and TRBJ2-3, with D unclear. CDR3 length: 15 residues. Trimming stripped 1 base from V and 0 bases from J, with 8 bases between. CDR1 is SGHVS, CDR2 FNYEAQ, per germline. DNA for the CDR3: TGTGCCAGCAGCTTAGGACGTGCTAGCACAGATACGCAGTATTTT. This codes for CASSLGRASTDTQYF. Together with reference TRBV7-6 and TRBJ2-3, the CDR3 gives the full variable domain: GAGVSQSPRYKVTKRGQDVALRCDPISGHVSLYWYRQALGQGPEFLTYFNYEAQQDKSGLPNDRFSAERPEGSISTLTIQRTEQRDSAMYRCASSLGRASTDTQYFGPGTRLTVL.

The V and J genes are TRBV28 and TRBJ2-7; TRBD1 is a possible D gene (5 bases). The CDR3 is 14 amino acids. Germline loops: CDR1 MDHEN, CDR2 SYDVKM. V gave up 3 bases and J gave up 3 bases, with 12 bases separating them. The CDR3: CASSFSRVYYEQYF. CDR3 sequence (DNA): TGTGCCAGCAGTTTCAGCAGGGTATACTACGAGCAGTACTTC. Using reference TRBV28 and TRBJ2-7 for the parts outside the CDR3, the full variable domain is DVKVTQSSRYLVKRTGEKVFLECVQDMDHENMFWYRQDPGLGLRLIYFSYDVKMKEKGDIPEGYSVSREKKERFSLILESASTNQTSMYLCASSFSRVYYEQYFGPGTRLTVT.

V usage is TRBV29-1 and J usage is TRBJ2-7; 8 bases align to TRBD1. The V gene's germline CDR1 is SQVTM and CDR2 ANQGSEA. CDR3 length equals 12 residues. V lost 7 bases to trimming and J lost 8 bases; unmatched junction nucleotides: 10. The CDR3 sequence is CSGGTGSLKQYF. In DNA form, the CDR3 reads TGCAGCGGGGGGACAGGATCCTTGAAGCAGTACTTC.

This chain connects TRBV7-9 to TRBJ1-1; TRBD1 aligns across 7 bases. The CDR3 covers 15 residues. After removal of 5 bases from V and 4 bases from J, the junction contained 10 bases not matched to a gene. Germline V lookup: CDR1 SEHNR, CDR2 FQNEAQ (reference sequence). As DNA, the CDR3 is TGTGCCAGCAGCGCGCGCGACAGGGCCGGCACTGAAGCTTTCTTT. The encoded protein is CASSARDRAGTEAFF. Variable domain in full (rest from reference TRBV7-9 and TRBJ1-1): DTGVSQNPRHKITKRGQNVTFRCDPISEHNRLYWYRQTLGQGPEFLTYFQNEAQLEKSRLLSDRFSAERPKGSFSTLEIQRTEQGDSAMYLCASSARDRAGTEAFFGQGTRLTVV.

This clonotype appeared once. V usage is TRBV12-3 or TRBV12-4 and J usage is TRBJ1-5; D not resolved. This CDR3 is 13 amino acids long. V lost 5 bases and J lost 3, with 8 bases in between. CDR3 coding DNA: TGTGCCAGCAGTACCGTAAACAATCAGCCCCAGCATTTT. Translating gives CASSTVNNQPQHF.

The gene calls are TRBV28 and TRBJ2-7, with TRBD2 as a possible D gene (6 bases). CDR3 size: 12 residues. Germline V CDR1 and CDR2: MDHEN, SYDVKM. Trimming removed 8 bases at V and 2 bases at J, with 10 bases between. CDR3 residues: CASVEGPYEQYF. CDR3 nucleotide sequence: TGTGCCAGCGTGGAGGGCCCCTACGAGCAGTACTTC.

The chain has TRBV20-1 and TRBJ1-4, with D possibly matching TRBD1 (6 bases). V lost 0 bases and J lost 4, with 12 bases in between. This CDR3 comprises 15 residues. From germline, CDR1 is DFQATT and CDR2 SNEGSKA (reference sequence). The CDR3 coding sequence is TGCAGTGCTAGAGACCCCGCCAGGGGTAATGAAAAACTGTTTTTT. The encoded protein is CSARDPARGNEKLFF.

This rearrangement joins TRBV6-5 to TRBJ2-7; maybe TRBD1 (6 bases). This CDR3 has 13 amino acids. Trimming took 5 bases from V and 2 from J, leaving 10 bases between them. Germline V gene lookup returns CDR1 MNHEY and CDR2 SVGAGI. The CDR3 nucleotides read TGTGCCAGCAGTCGACAGGTTACCTACGAGCAGTACTTC. It translates to CASSRQVTYEQYF.

As to this clonotype: This CDR3 fails to terminate in the conserved phenylalanine or tryptophan, so it likely reflects a read error. The V and J genes are TRBV29-1 and TRBJ2-1; 11 bases are a match to TRBD2. J was trimmed by 7 bases and V by 4 bases; bases with no gene match: 9. Germline loops: CDR1 SQVTM, CDR2 ANQGSEA. The CDR3 contains 15 residues. CDR3 amino acids: CSVGELAGATNEQFL. The CDR3 DNA sequence: TGCAGCGTTGGGGAACTAGCGGGAGCCACGAATGAGCAGTTCCTC.

This chain's CDR3 is CAWMRTFNEQFF. CDR3 nucleotide sequence: TGTGCCTGGATGAGGACCTTCAATGAGCAGTTCTTC. The chain recombines TRBV30 with TRBJ2-1, with D hard to call. The CDR3 is made up of 12 amino acids. Germline assignment: CDR1 GTSNPN and CDR2 SVGIG (reference sequence). Deletions cut 4 bases from V and 6 bases from J, with 10 bases between.

The rearrangement links TRBV15 to TRBJ1-1; no definite D call. Trimming pared 0 bases from V and 1 base from J, leaving 12 bases between. CDR3 length: 16 residues. Germline V gene sequence: CDR1 LNHNV, CDR2 YYDKDF (reference sequence). Here the CDR3 DNA reads TGTGCCACCAGCAGAGAATACGGTGTACGGAACACTGAAGCTTTCTTT. Translating gives CATSREYGVRNTEAFF.

J is TRBJ2-1 and V is TRBV6-5, with D hard to call. CDR1 and CDR2 from the germline V gene are MNHEY and SVGAGI. The CDR3 totals 15 residues. Trimming removed 7 bases at V and 0 bases at J, with 13 bases between. The CDR3 spells CASKRASSSYNEQFF. The CDR3 coding sequence is TGTGCCAGCAAGAGAGCCTCGAGCTCCTACAATGAGCAGTTCTTC.

This clonotype has just one count. The gene calls are TRBV5-4 and TRBJ2-3; tentatively, D is TRBD1 (5 bases). The CDR3 is 17 amino acids. Germline V gene data show CDR1 as SGHNT and CDR2 as YYREEE (reference sequence). V was clipped by 0 bases and J by 0 bases, with 14 bases between them. CDR3 in DNA: TGTGCCAGCAGCTTGGAGTGGCAGGGTCCCAGCACAGATACGCAGTATTTT. This translates into CASSLEWQGPSTDTQYF.

The CDR3 DNA sequence: TGCAGCGTCCTGGTCACCAGAACCTACGAGCAGTACTTC. Protein sequence: CSVLVTRTYEQYF. The chain couples TRBV29-1 to TRBJ2-7; no clear D. This CDR3 contains 13 residues. Per germline, CDR1 SQVTM and CDR2 ANQGSEA. Trimming pared 6 bases from V and 2 bases from J, leaving 14 bases between.